This TCR beta chain was recorded in a study of T cells in Graves' hyperthyroidism and ophthalmopathy (dated by TCRdb to between 2019 and 2020). In the study overall: Peripheral blood was sampled at the time of initial diagnosis, prior to any treatment. TCR V-J signatures able to tell the groups apart were searched for in a discovery cohort of 90 to 100 patients, of whom around 43 had Graves' ophthalmopathy and under 65 had stable Graves' hyperthyroidism. Prospective prediction of ophthalmopathy was tested in an independent validation cohort consisting of some 20 hyperthyroidism patients and some 15 patients who later progressed to ophthalmopathy. For training and testing, the 100 or so patients in the discovery cohort were randomly divided in a 7:3 ratio. Thyroid tissue and blood T-cell repertoires from roughly six Graves' hyperthyroidism patients were also compared in the study. Following sampling, methimazole starting at 30 mg daily was given to hyperthyroidism patients, and high-dose intravenous methylprednisolone was given to ophthalmopathy patients. The paper describes TCR Vbeta CDR3 sequencing of roughly 130 peripheral blood samples, made up of 43 ophthalmopathy patients, 70 to 80 hyperthyroidism patients and 17 progressor patients.

Results and caveats for the whole study, not just this receptor: No statistical method was used to set the sample size in advance, and investigators knew the group allocation. Most expanded thyroid clonotypes (frequency above 0.001) were also detected in blood, a finding suggesting that blood repertoires may reflect thyroid immune responses. In validation, the model predicted progression to ophthalmopathy a median of 6.5 months before onset, with roughly 70% sensitivity and about 75% specificity. A model built on a 13 V-J signature distinguished ophthalmopathy from stable hyperthyroidism, reaching about 88% sensitivity and 81.08% specificity in cross-validation and 80%/75% in testing.

The TCR beta CDR3 regions were amplified from RNA transcripts. For the first round of RT-PCR on the TCR CDR3, the HTBI primer set was used together with the Qiagen OneStep RT-PCR kit. Libraries were constructed in a second round of multiplex PCR, after which size selection and purification were performed. Sequencing of the libraries was done on an Illumina HiSeq2000 using paired-end 100 bp reads. In the source study's methods: SOAPnuke was used to process the raw data, throwing out any read that contained adapters or uncalled bases, had a mean Phred below 15, or lacked an exact constant-primer or identifier match. High-quality paired reads were merged with COPE v1.2.5, and unique nucleotide sequences were defined as clonotypes. MiTCR v1.1 was used to align clonotypes to the IMGT TRBV, TRBD and TRBJ reference segments. The analysis was restricted to V-J combinations with a frequency above 0.0001, which together covered roughly 99% of the repertoires. The TCS score was defined as F50 (clonal expansion) divided by E x V (chaos), with BLOSUM62-based TCRdist calculated between CDR3 peptides within each V-J. Welch's t-statistics and random forest reduced around 550 V-J features to roughly 13, which were used in a naive Bayes classifier (R e1071). Using fastp at Q25 and MiXCR, TCRdb reprocessed the public reads and kept productive beta chains. CDR3 protein duplicates are merged, each entry listing the most common genes and DNA. The V and J calls follow TCRdb's processing rather than the paper's. Within this sample are about 160,000 distinct CDR3 sequences, with roughly 9.4% of them counted one time only. The ten biggest clones cover approximately 24% of the sample.

V has 6 bases trimmed and J has 6 bases trimmed; junction bases matching no gene number 8. Counted from cysteine to phenylalanine, this CDR3 has 14 amino acids. Only the CDR3 part of the read is kept: 42 bases, read in frame from the first base. CDR1 and CDR2 are drawn from the germline V gene: KGHSH, LQKENI. Hyperthyroidism patients were newly diagnosed, had a disease duration of under 2 months, and were aged 18 to 65 years. Any patient with an uncontrolled infection, another autoimmune disease, pregnancy or lactation was excluded. Clinical symptoms, serum thyroxine and TRAb, thyroid ultrasound, and orbital computed tomography formed the basis for the diagnoses. Blood from progressor patients was drawn when they were first diagnosed with hyperthyroidism, before any ophthalmopathy symptoms appeared. PBMCs were separated from 8 to 10 ml of fresh peripheral blood using Ficoll-Paque density gradient centrifugation. Progressor patients were defined as those initially diagnosed with Graves' hyperthyroidism in whom ophthalmopathy developed during follow-up. Trizol reagent was used to extract total RNA, and RNA quality was then checked on an Agilent 2100 Bioanalyzer.

Many counts were recorded for this clonotype. Its antigen remains undetermined. Qualities for individual bases were not recorded, and no much larger clone is one base off. The sequenced material came from blood. The chain was built from TRBV18 and TRBJ1-5, with TRBD1 identical over 7 junction bases. The source of this sequence is a woman aged 18-29 years with Graves' hyperthyroidism that later progressed to Graves' ophthalmopathy. At the DNA level, the sequence is TGTGCCAGCTCGCCGGGACAGCGCCTTCAGCCCCAGCATTTT. Translation gives CASSPGQRLQPQHF.